Listed below are T cell receptor beta chains from one sample, sequenced in a study of graft-versus-host responses after intestinal transplantation. Method: immunoSEQ multiplex PCR; TCRdb's copy keeps in-frame clones and lacks some. The sample lists about 110,000 clones, 93% occurring once. No antigens are known for them. The sequenced sample was unstimulated CD8+ T cells sorted from spleen or lymph node cells, obtained before intestinal transplant. The receptors derive from a human donor who received an intestinal transplant. CDR3s include the opening cysteine and the closing phenylalanine or tryptophan. The order of the fields is V gene, J gene, CDR3 protein.

TRBV7-9	TRBJ1-1	CASSSSGIRTEAFF
TRBV7-8	TRBJ2-3	CASSLAQTGKDTDTQYF
TRBV11-2	TRBJ1-1	CASSLGYGTGYRAFF
TRBV13	TRBJ2-3	CASSSPNTDTQYF
TRBV4-1	TRBJ2-1	CASSQVLAGTDEQFF
TRBV10-2	TRBJ2-7	CASGGGRAYEQYF
TRBV11-2	TRBJ2-5	CASSLLRVAVMGETQYF
TRBV5-1	TRBJ2-3	CASSGSLTDTQYF
TRBV7-7	TRBJ1-1	CEGGLNTEAFF
TRBV13	TRBJ2-1	CASRSLAASYNEQFF
TRBV12-1	TRBJ2-1	CASSSQGNNEQFF
TRBV13	TRBJ2-7	CASSSSGTSGSYEQYF
TRBV27	TRBJ2-6	CASWTANSGANVLTF
TRBV19	TRBJ2-1	CAARYADEQFF
TRBV4-1	TRBJ2-6	CASSQVGGGSGANVLTF
TRBV5-4	TRBJ2-3	CASSLGLSTDTQYF
TRBV9	TRBJ2-1	CASSVGGGSNEQFF
TRBV6-5	TRBJ1-1	CASSYSGQGATEAFF
TRBV13	TRBJ2-2	CASSLASTGELFF
TRBV27	TRBJ1-4	CASKGIGEKLFF
TRBV7-3	TRBJ2-7	CASSLAGSYEQYF
TRBV2	TRBJ2-7	CASSEAPQDYEQYF
TRBV29-1	TRBJ2-5	CSVDYPSAVWETQYF